The 26 T cell receptor beta chains below were found in one sample sequenced in a study of human T cells and chemical hapten exposure. One entry per CDR3 protein, called by TCRdb with MiXCR from the RACE reads. The profile shows 110,000 or so distinct CDR3 sequences, 30% to 35% of them singletons. Time point: patch test 3, about 24 weeks after DPC sensitization. As for treatment: therapeutic diphenylcyclopropenone sensitization with weekly scalp DPC. This material consisted of whole blood, taken in connection with sensitization to the hapten diphenylcyclopropenone (DPC). The source is a middle-aged man with alopecia areata. Some clones in this sample may be carry-over from other donors' samples.

V and J are TRBV4-3 and TRBJ2-7; possible D gene TRBD2, 6 bases. This CDR3 region has 11 residues. The germline V and J ends were trimmed by 0 bases and 10 bases, with 7 bases remaining between them. Germline assignment: CDR1 LGHNA and CDR2 YSLEER. CDR3 amino acids: CASSQEDYQYV. CDR3 DNA sequence: TGCGCCAGCAGCCAAGAGGACTACCAGTACGTC.

The rearrangement joins TRBV6-6 to TRBJ2-5; D gene ambiguous. The V and J ends lost 5 bases and 2 bases respectively, with 9 bases between them. The germline gives CDR1 MNHNY, CDR2 SVGAGI (reference sequence). The CDR3 is 13 residues long. The CDR3 sequence is CASSRARQETQYF. CDR3 nucleotides: TGTGCCAGCAGTCGGGCGCGACAAGAGACCCAGTACTTC.

In this sample, this clonotype turned up a few times. V and J are TRBV4-3 and TRBJ2-1; D remains ambiguous. In germline, CDR1 is LGHNA, CDR2 YSLEER. The CDR3 has 15 amino acids. V was pared by 5 bases and J by 3 bases, with 14 bases between. The CDR3 coding sequence is TGCGCCAGCAGCAAAATACTATTAGGCTACAATGAGCAGTTCTTC. Translation: CASSKILLGYNEQFF.

This clonotype occurred a few times. This chain uses TRBV7-2 with TRBJ2-3; D is undetermined. The CDR3 contains 20 residues. Germline CDR1 SGHTA, CDR2 FQGNSA. V was cut by 0 bases and J by 0 bases, with 22 bases left in between. CDR3 in amino acids: CASSLAPGLLSKASTDTQYF. The CDR3 nucleotides are TGTGCCAGCAGCTTAGCACCTGGGCTCCTATCAAAAGCTAGCACAGATACGCAGTATTTT.

This clonotype was seen more than once but under ten times. The chain combines TRBV18 with TRBJ2-3; maybe TRBD2 (5 bases). The germline V gene has CDR1 KGHSH and CDR2 LQKENI. The length of the CDR3 is 16 residues. V shed 2 bases and J shed 0 bases, with 12 bases lying between them. The CDR3 nucleotides read TGTGCCAGCTCACCAGAGTCGGGGATTAGCACAGATACGCAGTATTTT. It translates to CASSPESGISTDTQYF.

This clonotype was picked up a small number of times. The V gene is TRBV5-1, the J gene TRBJ1-1, with D perhaps matching TRBD1 (5 bases). The germline V and J ends were trimmed by 3 bases and 5 bases, with 14 bases remaining between them. Germline V lookup: CDR1 SGHRS, CDR2 YFSETQ. The CDR3 covers 14 residues. In nucleotides, the CDR3 is TGCGCCAGCAGCTCGGACAATGGTTTAACTGAAGCTTTCTTT. It translates to CASSSDNGLTEAFF. Variable domain in full (rest from reference TRBV5-1 and TRBJ1-1): KAGVTQTPRYLIKTRGQQVTLSCSPISGHRSVSWYQQTPGQGLQFLFEYFSETQRNKGNFPGRFSGRQFSNSRSEMNVSTLELGDSALYLCASSSDNGLTEAFFGQGTRLTVV.

The chain combines TRBV2 with TRBJ2-3; 7 nucleotides align to TRBD2. V dropped 2 bases and J dropped 2; count of bases not matched to a gene: 7. The CDR3 sequence is 16 residues long. Germline CDR1 and CDR2: SNHLY and FYNNEI. The CDR3 is CASSENGEGFTDTQYF. DNA for the CDR3: TGTGCCAGCAGTGAAAACGGGGAGGGCTTCACAGATACGCAGTATTTT.

The CDR3 loop reads CASSRTSGIDTQYF. In DNA, the CDR3 is TGTGCCAGCAGCCGGACTAGCGGGATAGATACGCAGTATTTT. The chain carries TRBV5-4 and TRBJ2-3, with TRBD2 matching 12 bases. V was pared by 4 bases and J by 5 bases, with 2 bases of the junction left unmatched. The CDR3 extends over 14 amino acids. Germline CDR1 SGHNT, CDR2 YYREEE (reference sequence). Looking up the rest from reference TRBV5-4 and TRBJ2-3 gives the full variable domain: ETGVTQSPTHLIKTRGQQVTLRCSSQSGHNTVSWYQQALGQGPQFIFQYYREEENGRGNFPPRFSGLQFPNYSSELNVNALELDDSALYLCASSRTSGIDTQYFGPGTRLTVL.

This clonotype appeared a few times. This chain connects TRBV29-1 to TRBJ1-1, with no clear D. Looked up from germline, CDR1 is SQVTM and CDR2 is ANQGSEA. Trimming cost V 6 bases and J 1 base, with 9 bases left between them. The CDR3 is made up of 12 amino acids. The CDR3 DNA sequence: TGCAGCGTGGGCTCGTGGAACACTGAAGCTTTCTTT. Translation gives CSVGSWNTEAFF.

In this sample, this clonotype turned up once. This chain uses TRBV12-3 or TRBV12-4 with TRBJ1-2, with a weak D call TRBD1 (5 bases). V dropped 6 bases and J dropped 8 bases, with 16 bases sitting between them. CDR3 length: 13 residues. The chain's CDR3 is CASSTQAQQGYTF. CDR3 DNA: TGTGCCAGCAGCACACAGGCCCAGCAGGGCTACACCTTC.

This chain joins TRBV20-1 and TRBJ2-5; TRBD2 might be the D (5 bases). V was cut by 5 bases and J by 4 bases, with 8 bases left in between. The CDR3 extends over 11 amino acids. Germline V CDR1 and CDR2: DFQATT, SNEGSKA (reference sequence). The CDR3 DNA is TGCAGTGCTCGCCGGGGAGAGACCCAGTACTTC. This encodes CSARRGETQYF.

This clonotype showed up just a few times. The chain recombines TRBV6-2 or TRBV6-3 with TRBJ1-5; D is uncertain. V lost 0 bases to trimming and J lost 0 bases, with 15 bases between them. Germline V CDR1 and CDR2: MNHEY, SVGEGT. CDR3 length equals 18 residues. CDR3 residues: CASSYSVAPEYSNQPQHF. In nucleotides, the CDR3 is TGTGCCAGCAGTTACTCGGTGGCGCCGGAATATAGCAATCAGCCCCAGCATTTT.

This clonotype occurred a few times. The CDR3 sequence: CASSNGGEQFF. The CDR3 DNA is TGTGCCAGCTCTAACGGGGGGGAGCAGTTCTTC. V is TRBV6-2 or TRBV6-3 and J is TRBJ2-1, with 7 bases that match TRBD2. With 8 bases clipped from V and 10 bases from J, the junction kept 5 bases outside the gene matches. This CDR3 comprises 11 residues. Germline V gene sequence: CDR1 MNHEY, CDR2 SVGEGT.

This CDR3 reads CASSPSGLAGITNEQFF. The CDR3 coding sequence is TGTGCCAGCAGCCCGTCGGGACTAGCGGGAATCACTAATGAGCAGTTCTTC. The chain couples TRBV3-1 to TRBJ2-1, with 13 nucleotides matching TRBD2. The CDR3 sequence is 17 residues long. Germline assignment: CDR1 LGHDT and CDR2 YNNKEL (reference sequence). After removal of 4 bases from V and 7 bases from J, the junction contained 10 bases not matched to a gene.

This clonotype was seen a handful of times. The chain has TRBV7-2 and TRBJ2-3, with TRBD2 matching over 8 bases. The CDR3 extends over 15 amino acids. The ends lost 1 base at V and 4 bases at J; junction bases unmatched: 4. Germline V gene sequence: CDR1 SGHTA, CDR2 FQGNSA. This chain's CDR3 is CASSLDPGGADTQYF. CDR3 nucleotides: TGTGCCAGCAGCTTAGATCCGGGAGGGGCAGATACGCAGTATTTT.

The chain has TRBV6-2 or TRBV6-3 and TRBJ2-7; D ambiguous. The CDR3 runs 11 residues. Germline CDR1 reads MNHEY; CDR2 reads SVGEGT. V shed 4 bases and J shed 3 bases, with 4 bases lying between them. Here the CDR3 reads CASSSVYEQYV. The CDR3 DNA sequence: TGTGCCAGCAGTTCCGTCTACGAGCAGTACGTC.

The J gene is TRBJ2-3, the V gene TRBV12-3 or TRBV12-4; TRBD2 matches 10 bases. This CDR3 is 17 amino acids long. With 0 bases clipped from V and 4 bases from J, the junction kept 7 bases outside the gene matches. CDR3 nucleotides: TGTGCCAGCAGTTTAGCGCAGGCTAGCGGGAGCGCAGATACGCAGTATTTT. This encodes CASSLAQASGSADTQYF.

The chain uses TRBV29-1 and TRBJ2-3, with D unresolved. The CDR3 is made up of 10 amino acids. CDR1 and CDR2 from the germline V gene are SQVTM and ANQGSEA. V lost 5 bases to trimming and J lost 4 bases, with 4 bases between them. In nucleotides, the CDR3 is TGCAGCGTTTTCCCAGATACGCAGTATTTT. It translates to CSVFPDTQYF.

V usage is TRBV7-2 and J usage is TRBJ2-1; D not certain. Germline lookup yields CDR1 SGHTA and CDR2 FQGNSA. With 1 base removed from V and 6 bases from J, the gap between germline ends came to 10 bases. This CDR3 spans 14 amino acids. CDR3 region: CASSLGRTINEQFF. The DNA for the CDR3 is TGTGCCAGCAGCTTAGGGCGAACGATCAATGAGCAGTTCTTC.

This clonotype was detected only a few times. The V call is TRBV11-2, the J call TRBJ2-3; TRBD2 aligns across 13 bases. Germline trimming cut 5 bases from V and 2 bases from J; bases unmatched to any gene: 4. Looked up from germline, CDR1 is SGHAT and CDR2 is FQNNGV. The CDR3 sequence is 16 residues long. CDR3 nucleotide sequence: TGTGCCAGCAGCCGGACTAGCGGGGGCATCACAGATACGCAGTATTTT. It yields the protein CASSRTSGGITDTQYF.

This clonotype was seen only a few times. The chain couples TRBV12-3 or TRBV12-4 to TRBJ1-5, with unresolved D. The CDR3 loop spans 15 amino acids. Trimming took 5 bases from V and 1 from J, leaving 12 bases between them. In nucleotides, the CDR3 is TGTGCCAGCAGTGACCATGGGAGAAGCAATCAGCCCCAGCATTTT. The encoded protein is CASSDHGRSNQPQHF.

The chain couples TRBV14 to TRBJ2-5; the D gene is possibly TRBD2 (6 bases). This CDR3 spans 14 amino acids. The germline V gene encodes CDR1 SGHDN and CDR2 FVKESK. V was trimmed by 2 bases and J by 4 bases, leaving 11 bases between them. The CDR3 sequence is CASSQPQEGETQYF. The DNA for the CDR3 is TGTGCCAGCAGCCAACCACAGGAGGGAGAGACCCAGTACTTC. Filled out from reference TRBV14 and TRBJ2-5, the complete variable domain reads EAGVTQFPSHSVIEKGQTVTLRCDPISGHDNLYWYRRVMGKEIKFLLHFVKESKQDESGMPNNRFLAERTGGTYSTLKVQPAELEDSGVYFCASSQPQEGETQYFGPGTRLLVL.

The chain carries TRBV14 and TRBJ2-3; 10 positions agree with TRBD2. The germline V gene has CDR1 SGHDN and CDR2 FVKESK. J was trimmed by 1 base and V by 1 base; bases with no gene match: 14. The CDR3 is made up of 20 amino acids. CDR3 loop: CASSQGRLAGDGLRTDTQYF. The CDR3 coding sequence is TGTGCCAGCAGCCAAGGGAGGCTAGCGGGAGACGGGTTACGCACAGATACGCAGTATTTT.

This clonotype was seen more than once but under ten times. This chain's CDR3 is CASSLAGLYNEQFF. The DNA of the CDR3 is TGTGCCAGCAGCTTAGCCGGACTTTACAATGAGCAGTTCTTC. This rearrangement joins TRBV11-2 to TRBJ2-1; a possible D gene is TRBD2 (5 bases). The CDR3 has 14 amino acids. In germline, CDR1 is SGHAT, CDR2 FQNNGV. V lost 1 base and J 4 bases, leaving 8 bases between the germline ends.

The V call is TRBV10-3, the J call TRBJ2-2; no firm D call. CDR1 ENHRY and CDR2 SYGVKD come from the germline V gene. V was clipped by 4 bases and J by 4 bases, with 7 bases between them. The CDR3 is 13 residues long. CDR3 coding DNA: TGTGCCATCAGTGGCACCAGCACCGGGGAGCTGTTTTTT. This sequence encodes CAISGTSTGELFF.

The chain joins TRBV12-3 or TRBV12-4 to TRBJ2-3, with D possibly TRBD1 on 6 matching bases. This CDR3 is 15 amino acids long. Trimming removed 6 bases at V and 2 bases at J, with 15 bases between. The CDR3 region has the DNA TGTGCCAGCAGCGCTCAGACAGGACCCACAGATACGCAGTATTTT. Its translation is CASSAQTGPTDTQYF.